A single sample is the source of the 32 T cell receptor beta chains below, sequenced in a study of blood T cells in healthy people across ages. A sample-barcoded 5' primer and a J-beta primer mix were used in a second PCR of roughly 6 to 11 cycles. TCRdb ran MiXCR on the 5' RACE reads and lists one entry per CDR3 protein. The table includes about 780,000 distinct CDR3 sequences, roughly 26% detected once. These records were also assigned to another study, of T cells of mothers and their children.

The sample consisted of blood. The receptor source for this set is a boy between 5 and 17 years old in good health.

There are a few counts of this clonotype. The chain combines TRBV10-3 with TRBJ2-2, with TRBD1 matching over 7 bases. The ends lost 6 bases at V and 3 bases at J; junction bases unmatched: 19. Looked up from germline, CDR1 is ENHRY and CDR2 is SYGVKD. This CDR3 is 19 amino acids long. The CDR3 DNA follows: TGTGCCATCAGAAATGGGATTTATGGGGGACAGAGCGACACCGGGGAGCTGTTTTTT. It translates to CAIRNGIYGGQSDTGELFF.

There are a few counts of this clonotype. V and J are TRBV4-1 and TRBJ2-1; 10 bases line up with TRBD2. The CDR3 has 16 amino acids. The trim removed 1 base at V and 7 bases at J, leaving 7 bases unmatched. In germline, CDR1 is MGHRA, CDR2 YSYEKL. The CDR3 sequence is CASSQGRGLAFNEQFF. The CDR3 bases are TGCGCCAGCAGCCAAGGGCGGGGACTAGCGTTTAATGAGCAGTTCTTC.

V gene TRBV5-1 combines with J gene TRBJ2-3; TRBD2 matches at 7 bases. The CDR3 runs to 16 residues. Germline trimming cut 4 bases from V and 2 bases from J; bases unmatched to any gene: 10. CDR1 is SGHRS, CDR2 YFSETQ, per germline. The CDR3 DNA sequence: TGCGCCAGCAGCCCGGAGGGCCTAGCGGTCACAGATACGCAGTATTTT. Protein sequence: CASSPEGLAVTDTQYF.

V gene TRBV28 combines with J gene TRBJ2-4; 8 bases fit TRBD1. Trimming removed 3 bases from V and 0 bases from J; junction bases left unmatched: 16. Germline V gene data show CDR1 as MDHEN and CDR2 as SYDVKM. The CDR3 totals 20 residues. This CDR3 reads CASSFPTTGELGIAKNIQYF. CDR3 DNA sequence: TGTGCCAGCAGTTTCCCCACGACAGGGGAGCTCGGAATAGCCAAAAACATTCAGTACTTC.

The chain couples TRBV20-1 to TRBJ2-1; D may be TRBD1 or TRBD2 (5 bases each). Germline values: CDR1 DFQATT, CDR2 SNEGSKA (reference sequence). This CDR3 has 14 amino acids. Trimming took 1 base from V and 15 from J, leaving 22 bases between them. The CDR3 is CSARAGSEGRDPFF. The CDR3 bases are TGCAGTGCTAGAGCTGGGTCCGAAGGTCGGGACCCGTTCTTC.

CDR3 nucleotides: TGTGCCAGCAGCGCGGCCGGGACGGGGGTCTACGAGCAGTACTTC. It translates to CASSAAGTGVYEQYF. V gene TRBV9 combines with J gene TRBJ2-7; possible D gene TRBD2, 6 bases. CDR3 length: 15 residues. The germline V and J ends were trimmed by 3 bases and 3 bases, with 16 bases remaining between them. Germline CDR1 SGDLS, CDR2 YYNGEE. Complete variable domain (other parts from reference TRBV9 and TRBJ2-7): DSGVTQTPKHLITATGQRVTLRCSPRSGDLSVYWYQQSLDQGLQFLIQYYNGEERAKGNILERFSAQQFPDLHSELNLSSLELGDSALYFCASSAAGTGVYEQYFGPGTRLTVT.

This clonotype was observed a few times. The chain combines TRBV6-1 with TRBJ2-1; D is perhaps TRBD1 (6 bases). The DNA end lines up better with TRBJ2-7; the J call may be wrong. The CDR3 sequence is 11 residues long. Germline lookup yields CDR1 MNHNS and CDR2 SASEGT. The CDR3 DNA reads TGTGCCAGCATTCACAGGGACGAGCAGTACTTC. This sequence encodes CASIHRDEQYF.

This clonotype was observed a handful of times. The CDR3 region has the DNA TGTGCCAGCAGCCCCTTCGGACCCGAAAGGGATGAAGAGACCCAGTACTTC. Protein sequence: CASSPFGPERDEETQYF. The rearrangement joins TRBV2 to TRBJ2-1; D remains unclear. The DNA end favors TRBJ2-5, so the J call may be wrong. The CDR3 consists of 17 residues. Germline CDR1 SNHLY, CDR2 FYNNEI.

Of note for this clonotype: At one of its ends the junction is not consistent with the germline gene, which may arise from a read error. The chain has TRBV12-3 or TRBV12-4 and TRBJ2-3, with D uncertain. The CDR3 is made up of 12 amino acids. CDR3 protein: CASRRSTDAQYF. The CDR3 bases are TGTGCCAGCAGGCGGAGCACAGATGCGCAGTATTTT.

The chain couples TRBV12-3 or TRBV12-4 to TRBJ2-7, with D possibly matching TRBD1 (5 bases). The CDR3 covers 14 residues. V lost 3 bases, J lost 5 bases, and 14 bases lay in between. The CDR3 protein is CASSLGRAVHEQYF. CDR3 coding DNA: TGTGCCAGCAGTTTGGGCAGGGCGGTCCACGAGCAGTACTTC.

The chain employs TRBV2 and TRBJ2-7; 11 bases match TRBD1. Trimming cost V 5 bases and J 6 bases; bases outside gene matches: 6. There are 14 residues in the CDR3. Looked up from germline, CDR1 is SNHLY and CDR2 is FYNNEI. DNA of the CDR3: TGTGCCAGCAGTTACCCGGGACAGGGGGTCGAGCAGTACTTC. As protein: CASSYPGQGVEQYF.

This clonotype appeared a few times. J is TRBJ2-5 and V is TRBV5-1; D not certain. The V gene's germline CDR1 is SGHRS and CDR2 YFSETQ. The ends were cut back, 6 bases at V and 1 base at J, with 13 bases in the middle. The CDR3 totals 14 residues. The CDR3 DNA follows: TGCGCCAGCATCAAAGAGGTCGGCCAAGAGACCCAGTACTTC. Residues: CASIKEVGQETQYF.

This clonotype was seen only a few times. The chain joins TRBV12-3 or TRBV12-4 to TRBJ2-7, with D possibly matching TRBD1 (6 bases). Trimming removed 4 bases at V and 6 bases at J, with 10 bases between. The CDR3 spans 12 residues. The CDR3 bases are TGTGCCAGCAGTTCACAGGGTCCCGAGCAGTACTTC. The encoded protein is CASSSQGPEQYF.

This clonotype was counted between two and nine times. The chain employs TRBV3-1 and TRBJ2-1, with D unresolved. The CDR3 contains 15 residues. V lost 4 bases to trimming and J lost 1 base, with 11 bases between them. CDR1 and CDR2 (germline): LGHDT, YNNKEL (reference sequence). Here the CDR3 reads CASSLGDGSYNEQFF. The CDR3 DNA sequence: TGTGCCAGCAGCCTTGGCGATGGTTCCTACAATGAGCAGTTCTTC.

This rearrangement joins TRBV6-7 to TRBJ2-7; 9 bases line up with TRBD1. TRBV6-7 is an ORF; its function is uncertain. The CDR3 has 15 amino acids. The ends lost 7 bases at V and 0 bases at J; junction bases unmatched: 7. The CDR3 sequence is CASTGDRDPSYEQYF. The CDR3 DNA reads TGTGCCAGCACTGGGGACAGGGATCCCTCCTACGAGCAGTACTTC.

This clonotype was counted only a few times. The chain is built from TRBV6-4 and TRBJ2-1; 8 bases map to TRBD2. Trimming removed 2 bases from V and 3 bases from J; junction bases left unmatched: 0. The CDR3 is 14 amino acids. Germline CDR1 and CDR2: MRHNA and SNTAGT. CDR3 sequence reads: CASSDGTSYNEQFF. CDR3 nucleotides: TGTGCCAGCAGTGACGGGACTAGCTACAATGAGCAGTTCTTC.

This clonotype showed up many times. The chain has TRBV29-1 and TRBJ2-2; D unresolved. This CDR3 is 12 amino acids long. Germline V CDR1 and CDR2: SQVTM, ANQGSEA. With 2 bases removed from V and 5 bases from J, the gap between germline ends came to 6 bases. For the CDR3, the DNA is TGCAGCGTTGAAATTCTAACCGGGGAGCTGTTTTTT. It yields the protein CSVEILTGELFF.

This clonotype occurred a few times. The chain combines TRBV7-2 with TRBJ2-5; 8 bases agree with TRBD1. The end of the DNA aligns better with TRBJ2-7, so the J call may be wrong. The CDR3 length is 15 residues. Germline CDR1 is SGHTA and CDR2 is FQGNSA. The CDR3 nucleotides read TGTGCCAGCAGCCGGACAGGGTCGCGCGCCTACGAGCAGTACTTC. Its translation: CASSRTGSRAYEQYF.

The genes are TRBV6-6 and TRBJ1-2; TRBD1 is a possible D gene (5 bases). Trimming took 5 bases from V and 4 from J, leaving 11 bases between them. Per germline, CDR1 MNHNY and CDR2 SVGAGI (reference sequence). This CDR3 spans 13 amino acids. The CDR3 is CASSHDSLYGYTF. The CDR3 DNA follows: TGTGCCAGCAGTCACGACAGTCTCTATGGCTACACCTTC.

The chain recombines TRBV7-8 with TRBJ2-3, with TRBD2 as a possible D gene (5 bases). The germline V gene encodes CDR1 SGHVS and CDR2 FQNEAQ. Trimming cost V 5 bases and J 2 bases, with 11 bases left between them. The CDR3 runs 14 residues. As DNA, the CDR3 is TGTGCCAGCAGCGGACTGTTCTCCACAGATACGCAGTATTTT. Encoded protein: CASSGLFSTDTQYF.

V gene TRBV20-1 combines with J gene TRBJ1-3; D remains ambiguous. The CDR3 is 13 amino acids. Germline V gene sequence: CDR1 DFQATT, CDR2 SNEGSKA (reference sequence). Deletions cut 6 bases from V and 4 bases from J, with 13 bases between. CDR3 coding DNA: TGCAGTGCCCCAGAGGGAGTAGGAAACACCATATATTTT. Translation: CSAPEGVGNTIYF.

This clonotype was found a few times. The V gene is TRBV7-9, the J gene TRBJ1-2, with D maybe TRBD1 (5 bases). V was pared by 0 bases and J by 7 bases, with 12 bases between. CDR1 SEHNR and CDR2 FQNEAQ come from the germline V gene (reference sequence). This CDR3 contains 14 residues. The CDR3 here is CASSLAGPGCGYTF. The CDR3 bases are TGTGCCAGCAGCTTAGCGGGACCGGGCTGTGGCTACACCTTC.

This clonotype was found many times. The V call is TRBV6-6, the J call TRBJ2-7, with D perhaps assigned TRBD1 or TRBD2 (7 bases each). Germline V CDR1 and CDR2: MNHNY, SVGAGI (reference sequence). Trimming pared 5 bases from V and 3 bases from J, leaving 11 bases between. CDR3 length: 13 amino acids. The CDR3 DNA reads TGTGCCAGCAGTCCCAGGGGGGGCTACGAGCAGTACTTC. Its protein product is CASSPRGGYEQYF.

This clonotype was detected only a few times. The chain has TRBV7-2 and TRBJ1-6, with a tentative D call TRBD1 (5 bases). Germline V CDR1 and CDR2: SGHTA, FQGNSA. V dropped 5 bases and J dropped 6 bases, with 8 bases sitting between them. CDR3 length equals 13 residues. This CDR3 reads CASSPDTNSPLHF. Written as DNA, the CDR3 is TGTGCCAGCAGCCCGGACACTAATTCACCCCTCCACTTT.

This clonotype has only a few counts. The genes are TRBV6-1 and TRBJ2-1; a weak D match, TRBD2 (5 bases). CDR1 and CDR2 from the germline V gene are MNHNS and SASEGT. The length of the CDR3 is 20 residues. The V end lost 6 bases, the J end lost 0 bases, and 27 bases lay between the germline ends. The CDR3 region has the DNA TGTGCCAGCAGCCTGAGTTTTTCGGCGGGTTTTCTTAGCTCCTACAATGAGCAGTTCTTC. Its protein is CASSLSFSAGFLSSYNEQFF.

This clonotype was seen repeatedly, ten times or more. The CDR3 nucleotides read TGTGCCAGCAGCTTGACTAGTGGCTTTTGGGATGAGCAGTTCTTC. Protein sequence: CASSLTSGFWDEQFF. V and J are TRBV7-6 and TRBJ2-1, with a tentative D call TRBD2 (6 bases). This CDR3 spans 15 amino acids. CDR1 is SGHVS and CDR2 is FNYEAQ in the germline V gene. The germline V and J ends were trimmed by 3 bases and 8 bases, with 17 bases remaining between them.

V is TRBV6-6 and J is TRBJ1-2, with D maybe TRBD1 (5 bases). Germline loops: CDR1 MNHNY, CDR2 SVGAGI (reference sequence). There are 13 residues in the CDR3. V was cut by 2 bases and J by 8 bases, with 12 bases left in between. This CDR3 reads CASSYRGEYGYTF. CDR3 in DNA: TGTGCCAGCAGTTACAGGGGAGAGTACGGCTACACCTTC.

This clonotype was counted at least ten times. The rearrangement joins TRBV4-1 to TRBJ2-5; D could derive from TRBD1 or TRBD2 (7 bases each). V lost 0 bases and J lost 5, with 13 bases in between. This CDR3 spans 15 amino acids. Per germline, CDR1 MGHRA and CDR2 YSYEKL. The CDR3 sequence: CASSQDPGGEETQYF. CDR3 bases: TGCGCCAGCAGCCAAGATCCAGGGGGGGAGGAGACCCAGTACTTC.

This clonotype was recorded at least ten times. The V gene is TRBV20-1, the J gene TRBJ2-5, with D tentatively TRBD1 (7 bases). Per germline, CDR1 DFQATT and CDR2 SNEGSKA (reference sequence). The CDR3 is 12 amino acids. Between the trimmed V and J ends, which lost 6 bases and 5 bases, there was a span of 13 bases. CDR3 bases: TGCAGTGCGCAGGGGGGTGCGGAGACCCAGTACTTC. Encoded protein: CSAQGGAETQYF.

This chain connects TRBV9 to TRBJ1-3; D remains unclear. Germline values: CDR1 SGDLS, CDR2 YYNGEE. V lost 2 bases and J 0 bases, leaving 12 bases between the germline ends. The CDR3 extends over 16 amino acids. The CDR3 reads CASSVGSRTSGNTIYF. The CDR3 DNA reads as TGTGCCAGCAGCGTCGGCAGCCGAACCTCTGGAAACACCATATATTTT.

This clonotype was counted between two and nine times. This chain joins TRBV28 and TRBJ2-5; a weak D match, TRBD1 (6 bases). Between the trimmed V and J ends, which lost 6 bases and 2 bases, there was a span of 13 bases. Germline V gene lookup returns CDR1 MDHEN and CDR2 SYDVKM. This CDR3 spans 14 amino acids. The CDR3 region is CASSPTQGQETQYF. In nucleotides, the CDR3 is TGTGCCAGCAGCCCTACCCAGGGGCAAGAGACCCAGTACTTC.

The chain uses TRBV20-1 and TRBJ2-7; D is possibly TRBD1 or TRBD2 (5 bases each). Trimming removed 3 bases from V and 4 bases from J, with 13 bases in between. The CDR3 consists of 13 residues. From germline, CDR1 is DFQATT and CDR2 SNEGSKA (reference sequence). Here the CDR3 reads CSASRGGGYEQYF. CDR3 in DNA: TGCAGTGCTAGTAGGGGCGGAGGATACGAGCAGTACTTC.